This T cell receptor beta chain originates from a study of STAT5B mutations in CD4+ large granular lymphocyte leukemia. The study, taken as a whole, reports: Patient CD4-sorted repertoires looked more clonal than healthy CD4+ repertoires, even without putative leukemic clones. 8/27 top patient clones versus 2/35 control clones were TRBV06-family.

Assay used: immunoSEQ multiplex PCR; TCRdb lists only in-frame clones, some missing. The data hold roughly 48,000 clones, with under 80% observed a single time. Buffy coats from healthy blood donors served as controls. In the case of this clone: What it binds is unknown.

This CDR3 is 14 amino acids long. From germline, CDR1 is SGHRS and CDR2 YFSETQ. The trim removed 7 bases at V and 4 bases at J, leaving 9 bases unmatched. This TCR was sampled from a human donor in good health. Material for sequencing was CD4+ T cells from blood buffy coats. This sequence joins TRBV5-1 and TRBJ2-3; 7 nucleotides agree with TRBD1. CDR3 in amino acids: CASGVYRGSDTQYF. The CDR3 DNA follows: TGCGCCAGCGGGGTTTACAGGGGATCAGATACGCAGTATTTT.